This is a list of T cell receptor beta chains from one sample in a study of T-cell memory formation after mild COVID-19. TCRdb re-called the 5' RACE reads with MiXCR, one entry per CDR3 protein. The sample lists 130,000 to 150,000 distinct CDR3 sequences; approximately 5.7% were seen once. Sequencing was done on a sample of PBMCs or a T cell subset sorted from them (not recorded which). The receptors were gathered from an adult woman who had mild COVID-19 (a few samples of this study predate the infection). Cell type and time point are not known. The CDR3 runs from the conserved cysteine through the conserved F or W. D genes are given only for firm matches. Expanded clones are given a class, and other clones once, few, many or no size at all.

clone size: many; V gene: TRBV5-1; D gene: TRBD2; J gene: TRBJ2-7; CDR3 protein: CASSLSSGRSYEQYF; CDR3 DNA: TGCGCCAGCAGCCTATCTAGCGGGAGGTCCTACGAGCAGTACTTC
clone size: many; V gene: TRBV12-3/TRBV12-4; D gene: .; J gene: TRBJ2-7; CDR3 protein: CASSRNGGNGYEQYF; CDR3 DNA: TGTGCCAGCAGCCGAAATGGGGGGAACGGCTACGAGCAGTACTTC
clone size: few; V gene: TRBV7-9; D gene: .; J gene: TRBJ2-1; CDR3 protein: CASSFAAGWQFF; CDR3 DNA: TGTGCCAGCAGCTTCGCGGCGGGATGGCAGTTCTTC
clone size: many; V gene: TRBV20-1; D gene: TRBD1; J gene: TRBJ1-4; CDR3 protein: CSAAGGPGEKLFF; CDR3 DNA: TGCAGTGCTGCAGGGGGCCCGGGGGAAAAACTGTTTTTT
clone size: .; V gene: TRBV29-1; D gene: TRBD2; J gene: TRBJ2-7; CDR3 protein: CSALTGTSPSVDEQYF; CDR3 DNA: TGCAGCGCCCTCACCGGGACTAGCCCGTCGGTCGACGAGCAGTACTTC
clone size: .; V gene: TRBV7-2; D gene: .; J gene: TRBJ2-5; CDR3 protein: CASSLNLAGDQETQYF; CDR3 DNA: TGTGCCAGCAGCTTAAATCTGGCAGGGGACCAAGAGACCCAGTACTTC
clone size: few; V gene: TRBV14; D gene: .; J gene: TRBJ1-4; CDR3 protein: CASSQPRLTNEKLFF; CDR3 DNA: TGTGCCAGCAGCCAACCCCGACTAACTAATGAAAAACTGTTTTTT
clone size: .; V gene: TRBV4-1; D gene: .; J gene: TRBJ2-5; CDR3 protein: CASSRGIATGQETQYF; CDR3 DNA: TGCGCCAGCAGCCGAGGCATAGCGACAGGCCAAGAGACCCAGTACTTC
clone size: many; V gene: TRBV27; D gene: .; J gene: TRBJ2-6; CDR3 protein: CASSFGYSGANVLTF; CDR3 DNA: TGTGCCAGCAGTTTCGGATACTCTGGGGCCAACGTCCTGACTTTC
clone size: many; V gene: TRBV5-1; D gene: .; J gene: TRBJ2-7; CDR3 protein: CASSLVLRTDAYEQYF; CDR3 DNA: TGCGCCAGCAGCTTGGTATTGAGGACCGACGCTTACGAGCAGTACTTC
clone size: many; V gene: TRBV20-1; D gene: TRBD2; J gene: TRBJ2-1; CDR3 protein: CSAKSGGGIYNEQFF; CDR3 DNA: TGCAGTGCGAAGAGCGGGGGTGGAATCTACAATGAGCAGTTCTTC
clone size: few; V gene: TRBV12-3/TRBV12-4; D gene: .; J gene: TRBJ1-2; CDR3 protein: CASSPEGRAGYGYTF; CDR3 DNA: TGTGCCAGCAGTCCCGAAGGCAGGGCTGGGTATGGCTACACCTTC
clone size: many; V gene: TRBV20-1; D gene: .; J gene: TRBJ2-1; CDR3 protein: CSAGTRNSYNEQFF; CDR3 DNA: TGCAGTGCTGGGACCCGAAACTCCTACAATGAGCAGTTCTTC
clone size: many; V gene: TRBV5-1; D gene: .; J gene: TRBJ2-2; CDR3 protein: CASSTQAGTTGELFF; CDR3 DNA: TGCGCCAGCAGCACCCAGGCGGGAACCACCGGGGAGCTGTTTTTT
clone size: .; V gene: TRBV6-1; D gene: .; J gene: TRBJ1-5; CDR3 protein: CASRHRAELGQPQHF; CDR3 DNA: TGTGCCAGCCGACACCGGGCCGAACTGGGACAGCCCCAGCATTTT
clone size: many; V gene: TRBV6-5; D gene: .; J gene: TRBJ2-7; CDR3 protein: CASSYYPRASYEQYF; CDR3 DNA: TGTGCCAGCAGTTACTACCCTAGAGCCTCCTACGAGCAGTACTTC
clone size: many; V gene: TRBV12-3/TRBV12-4; D gene: .; J gene: TRBJ2-1; CDR3 protein: CASRIDSNEQFF; CDR3 DNA: TGTGCCAGCAGAATAGACAGCAATGAGCAGTTCTTC
clone size: .; V gene: TRBV7-9; D gene: .; J gene: TRBJ2-6; CDR3 protein: CASSLATGANVLTF; CDR3 DNA: TGTGCCAGCAGCTTAGCCACTGGGGCCAACGTCCTGACTTTC
clone size: few; V gene: TRBV7-9; D gene: .; J gene: TRBJ1-2; CDR3 protein: CASSPGQSYGYTF; CDR3 DNA: TGTGCCAGCAGCCCCGGACAAAGCTATGGCTACACCTTC
clone size: .; V gene: TRBV12-3/TRBV12-4; D gene: TRBD1; J gene: TRBJ2-5; CDR3 protein: CASSSSGGKGETQYF; CDR3 DNA: TGTGCCAGCAGTTCCTCAGGGGGCAAGGGGGAGACCCAGTACTTC
clone size: .; V gene: TRBV2; D gene: .; J gene: TRBJ1-5; CDR3 protein: CASSGQSNQPQHF; CDR3 DNA: TGTGCCAGCAGCGGACAAAGCAATCAGCCCCAGCATTTT
clone size: many; V gene: TRBV5-1; D gene: .; J gene: TRBJ1-5; CDR3 protein: CASSPQSGSQPQHF; CDR3 DNA: TGCGCCAGCAGCCCCCAGAGCGGTAGCCAGCCCCAGCATTTT